The clone carrying this T cell receptor (beta chain) was seen a single time. What it binds is not known. The CD4+ fraction was divided into a CD45RA+ naive subset and a CD45RA-negative memory subset. The sample is drawn from a study of shared clonotypes between healthy human individuals. The test was conducted at deep level. The authors split each subset's genomic DNA evenly across several immunoSEQ plates. Method: immunoSEQ multiplex PCR; TCRdb's copy keeps in-frame clones and lacks some. The data contain under 550,000 clones, approximately 95% of them singletons. The CDR3 is 13 residues long. CDR1 SEHNR and CDR2 FQNEAQ come from the germline V gene (reference sequence). Trimming cost V 3 bases and J 11 bases; bases outside gene matches: 9. Study-level results: Lower generation probabilities were found for non-shared clonotypes than for those shared by all four donors.

The TCR sequence derives from a woman aged 30 to 39 in good health. The chain has TRBV7-9 and TRBJ2-5; 7 bases line up with TRBD1. Sequenced material: naive CD4+ T cells sorted from blood. Indicated subset: CD45RA+ positively selected. The CDR3 region is CASSLGDSGEQYF. The CDR3 coding sequence is TGTGCCAGCAGCTTGGGGGACAGTGGTGAGCAGTACTTC. The full variable domain, its missing parts supplied by reference TRBV7-9 and TRBJ2-5, is DTGVSQNPRHKITKRGQNVTFRCDPISEHNRLYWYRQTLGQGPEFLTYFQNEAQLEKSRLLSDRFSAERPKGSFSTLEIQRTEQGDSAMYLCASSLGDSGEQYFGPGTRLLVL.